The 19 T cell receptor beta chains given below trace back to one sample, sequenced in a study of OX40 agonist ivuxolimab in advanced cancers. The assay was immunoSEQ multiplex PCR, and TCRdb's table has in-frame clones only and misses some. The sample consists of 75,000 to 95,000 clones, around 92% of them appearing once. This specimen consisted of CD4+ or CD8+ T cells sorted from blood, obtained in a trial of the OX40 agonist ivuxolimab. The receptors derive from an adult with an advanced solid tumor such as melanoma, head and neck, liver or kidney cancer.

CDR3 in amino acids: CASSLGGLADLAYEQYF. The CDR3 coding sequence is TGTGCCAGCAGCTTGGGAGGACTAGCGGATCTAGCCTACGAGCAGTACTTC. The V and J genes are TRBV5-4 and TRBJ2-5; 10 bases line up with TRBD2. The J call may be wrong; the DNA end is better matched by TRBJ2-7. Per the germline V gene, CDR1 is SGHNT and CDR2 is YYREEE (reference sequence). The CDR3 is made up of 17 amino acids.

CDR3 sequence: CASSIGGYAYNEQFF. CDR3 DNA: TGTGCCAGTAGTATCGGCGGGTACGCCTACAATGAGCAGTTCTTC. The chain joins TRBV19 to TRBJ2-1; tentative D call: TRBD2 (5 bases). The V gene's germline CDR1 is LNHDA and CDR2 SQIVND (reference sequence). V dropped 3 bases and J dropped 2 bases, with 11 bases sitting between them. This CDR3 has 15 residues.

This clone came up a few times. This chain uses TRBV7-2 with TRBJ2-7, with TRBD1 as a possible D gene (5 bases). The V end lost 4 bases, the J end lost 6 bases, and 13 bases lay between the germline ends. CDR1 and CDR2 from the germline V gene are SGHTA and FQGNSA. The CDR3 is made up of 13 amino acids. Here the CDR3 reads CASSWLTESEQYF. CDR3 in DNA: TGTGCCAGCAGCTGGCTGACAGAGTCCGAGCAGTACTTC. The whole variable domain, filled in from reference TRBV7-2 and TRBJ2-7, reads GAGVSQSPSNKVTEKGKDVELRCDPISGHTALYWYRQSLGQGLEFLIYFQGNSAPDKSGLPSDRFSAERTGGSVSTLTIQRTQQEDSAVYLCASSWLTESEQYFGPGTRLTVT.

This chain uses TRBV11-3 with TRBJ2-3; weak D call: TRBD1 (5 bases). The germline gives CDR1 SGHNT, CDR2 YENEEA. V was cut by 5 bases and J by 2 bases, with 14 bases left in between. The CDR3 spans 15 residues. The DNA for the CDR3 is TGTGCCAGCAGCCCCCCAGGGCAGACCACAGATACGCAGTATTTT. Its translation: CASSPPGQTTDTQYF.

The V gene is TRBV14, the J gene TRBJ2-7; 7 bases agree with TRBD1. In germline, CDR1 is SGHDN, CDR2 FVKESK. The CDR3 totals 13 residues. V shed 8 bases and J 0 bases; nucleotides not matched to a gene: 4. This chain's CDR3 is CASGTESSYEQYF. CDR3 nucleotide sequence: TGTGCCAGCGGGACAGAAAGCTCCTACGAGCAGTACTTC.

The gene calls are TRBV2 and TRBJ2-3; 9 bases fit TRBD2. The CDR3 totals 14 residues. V shed 4 bases and J 6 bases; nucleotides not matched to a gene: 5. Germline CDR1 and CDR2: SNHLY and FYNNEI. In nucleotides, the CDR3 is TGTGCCAGCAGTGTGGCTAGCGGGGAGGATACGCAGTATTTT. Translated, it gives CASSVASGEDTQYF.

The chain's CDR3 is CATSALGLSSYNEQFF. The CDR3 DNA reads TGTGCCACCTCTGCCCTTGGCCTGAGCTCCTACAATGAGCAGTTCTTC. This chain joins TRBV10-3 and TRBJ2-1; unclear D gene. CDR3 length equals 16 residues. The germline CDR1 and CDR2 sequences are ENHRY and SYGVKD. Trimming removed 10 bases at V and 0 bases at J, with 19 bases between.

The rearrangement links TRBV7-2 to TRBJ2-1, with 9 bases matching TRBD2. Germline CDR1 and CDR2: SGHTA and FQGNSA. Unmatched junction bases numbered 11, after V lost 5 bases and J lost 9 bases. The CDR3 is 15 residues long. CDR3 nucleotide sequence: TGTGCCAGCAGCCTCGTAGCGGGAGAGGTTGGTGAGCAGTTCTTC. Amino acids: CASSLVAGEVGEQFF.

The V and J genes are TRBV10-1 and TRBJ1-2, with 7 positions matching TRBD1. CDR1 and CDR2 from the germline V gene are WNHNN and SYGVQD (reference sequence). Trimming cost V 11 bases and J 4 bases; bases outside gene matches: 10. The CDR3 loop spans 13 amino acids. CDR3 residues: CAGRTGETYGYTF. The CDR3 DNA is TGCGCCGGCCGGACAGGAGAGACCTATGGCTACACCTTC.

V and J are TRBV29-1 and TRBJ2-2; TRBD2 aligns across 9 bases. V was clipped by 5 bases and J by 6 bases; unmatched bases: 16. The CDR3 consists of 17 residues. Germline-derived CDR1 and CDR2 are SQVTM and ANQGSEA. CDR3: CSVRPSSGGSGAGELFF. The CDR3 DNA reads as TGCAGCGTTCGACCGAGTAGCGGGGGAAGTGGGGCCGGGGAGCTGTTTTTT.

The chain recombines TRBV28 with TRBJ2-3; 14 nucleotides line up with TRBD2. Looked up from germline, CDR1 is MDHEN and CDR2 is SYDVKM. The CDR3 has 16 amino acids. The V and J ends lost 4 bases and 1 base, in that order; junction bases with no gene match: 1. The DNA of the CDR3 is TGTGCCAGCAGTTCGGGACTAGCGGGAGGCACAGATACGCAGTATTTT. Its protein is CASSSGLAGGTDTQYF.

The chain has TRBV5-8 and TRBJ1-1, with TRBD1 as a possible D gene (5 bases). Trimming left V 0 bases short and J 8 bases short, with 17 bases between. This CDR3 has 15 amino acids. CDR1 and CDR2 (germline): SGHTS, YDEGEE. The CDR3 DNA reads TGTGCCAGCAGCTTGGCCCCAGGACACATACCCGAAGCTTTCTTT. This translates into CASSLAPGHIPEAFF.

V usage is TRBV5-4 and J usage is TRBJ2-4, with 7 nucleotides matching TRBD2. Germline V lookup: CDR1 SGHNT, CDR2 YYREEE (reference sequence). Trimming at V came to 1 base and at J to 5 bases, leaving 12 bases not matched to a gene. The CDR3 is 17 residues long. The CDR3 nucleotides are TGTGCCAGCAGCTTGTACGGTTCGAGGACTAGGCAAAACATTCAGTACTTC. This gives the protein CASSLYGSRTRQNIQYF. The variable domain in full, with the rest retrieved from reference TRBV5-4 and TRBJ2-4, is ETGVTQSPTHLIKTRGQQVTLRCSSQSGHNTVSWYQQALGQGPQFIFQYYREEENGRGNFPPRFSGLQFPNYSSELNVNALELDDSALYLCASSLYGSRTRQNIQYFGAGTRLSVL.

The rearrangement joins TRBV19 to TRBJ2-1, with 8 bases lining up with TRBD2. The V gene's germline CDR1 is LNHDA and CDR2 SQIVND (reference sequence). Trimming took 7 bases from V and 5 from J; bases not matched to a gene: 7. The CDR3 consists of 14 residues. In DNA form, the CDR3 reads TGTGCCAGTACTAACCGCGGGGGGAACAATGAGCAGTTCTTC. Its protein product is CASTNRGGNNEQFF.

This sequence joins TRBV19 and TRBJ2-1, with 9 bases that match TRBD2. CDR3 length: 16 residues. The germline V gene has CDR1 LNHDA and CDR2 SQIVND (reference sequence). V trimming: 3 bases; J trimming: 9 bases; junction bases outside the gene matches: 12. The CDR3 loop is CASSIEAGGPPSEQFF. The CDR3 DNA reads as TGTGCCAGTAGTATCGAAGCGGGAGGCCCGCCGAGTGAGCAGTTCTTC.

The CDR3 reads CASSQDPGQTNTEAFF. CDR3 bases: TGTGCCAGCAGCCAAGATCCGGGACAGACCAACACTGAAGCTTTCTTT. The chain couples TRBV4-2 to TRBJ1-1; TRBD1 agrees at 7 bases. This CDR3 region has 16 residues. V gave up 0 bases and J gave up 2 bases; unmatched junction bases: 6. Germline CDR1 and CDR2: LGHNA and YNFKEQ.

CDR3 residues: CASRPGTGRSDTQYF. The CDR3 region has the DNA TGCGCCAGCAGGCCCGGGACAGGGAGATCAGATACGCAGTATTTT. V gene TRBV5-1 combines with J gene TRBJ2-3; 9 positions match TRBD1. Germline assignment: CDR1 SGHRS and CDR2 YFSETQ. V lost 5 bases to trimming and J lost 4 bases; unmatched junction nucleotides: 8. The length of the CDR3 is 15 residues.

The chain is built from TRBV19 and TRBJ1-2; no clear D. V was shortened by 9 bases and J by 3 bases, with 26 bases between the two germline ends. CDR3 size: 17 residues. Germline CDR1 reads LNHDA; CDR2 reads SQIVND (reference sequence). CDR3 bases: TGTGCCAGCCCGACATTCGGCGATAGGACCGCCTACTATGGCTACACCTTC. Amino acids: CASPTFGDRTAYYGYTF.

The rearrangement links TRBV6-6 to TRBJ1-4; no clear D. The germline V gene encodes CDR1 MNHNY and CDR2 SVGAGI (reference sequence). With 6 bases removed from V and 5 bases from J, the gap between germline ends came to 13 bases. The CDR3 extends over 14 amino acids. The DNA for the CDR3 is TGTGCCAGCAGCTCCTTTTTCGGGAATGAAAAACTGTTTTTT. Translated, it gives CASSSFFGNEKLFF.